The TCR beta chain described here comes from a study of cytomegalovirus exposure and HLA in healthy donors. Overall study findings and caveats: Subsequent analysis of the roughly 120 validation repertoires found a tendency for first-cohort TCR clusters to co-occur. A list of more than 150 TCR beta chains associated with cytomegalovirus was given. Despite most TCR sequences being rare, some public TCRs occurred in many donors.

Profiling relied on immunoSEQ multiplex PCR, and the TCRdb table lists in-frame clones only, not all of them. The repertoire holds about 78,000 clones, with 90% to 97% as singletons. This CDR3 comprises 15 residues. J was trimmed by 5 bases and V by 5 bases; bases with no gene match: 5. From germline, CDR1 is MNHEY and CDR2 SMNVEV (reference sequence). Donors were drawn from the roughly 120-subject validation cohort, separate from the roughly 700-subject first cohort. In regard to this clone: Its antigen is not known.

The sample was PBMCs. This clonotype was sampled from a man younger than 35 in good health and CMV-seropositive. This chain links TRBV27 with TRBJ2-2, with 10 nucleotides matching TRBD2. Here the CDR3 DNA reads TGTGCCAGCAGTATAGCGGGAGGAAGGACCGGGGAGCTGTTTTTT. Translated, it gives CASSIAGGRTGELFF.